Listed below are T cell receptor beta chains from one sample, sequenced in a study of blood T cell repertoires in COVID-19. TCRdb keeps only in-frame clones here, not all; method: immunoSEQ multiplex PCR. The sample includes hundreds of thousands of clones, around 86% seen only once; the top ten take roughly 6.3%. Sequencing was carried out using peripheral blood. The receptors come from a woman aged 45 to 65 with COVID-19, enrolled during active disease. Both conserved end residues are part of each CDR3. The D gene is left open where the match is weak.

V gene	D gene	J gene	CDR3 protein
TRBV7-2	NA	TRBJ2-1	CASSPPHPGGQFF
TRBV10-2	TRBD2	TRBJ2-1	CASSDWGGGNNEQFF
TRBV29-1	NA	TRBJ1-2	CSVEGGGYGYTF
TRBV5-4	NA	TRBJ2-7	CASSLGRTYEQYF
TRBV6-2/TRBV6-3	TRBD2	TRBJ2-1	CASSYVASGSSYNEQFF
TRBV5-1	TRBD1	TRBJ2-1	CASSQQGAQHGEQFF
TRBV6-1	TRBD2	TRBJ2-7	CASSDASAGGNEQYF
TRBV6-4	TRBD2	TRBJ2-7	CASSDAGLAGKPFIYEQYF
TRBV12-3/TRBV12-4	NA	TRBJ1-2	CASRYRVNYGYTF
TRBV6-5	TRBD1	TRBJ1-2	CASRLTGGEGYTF
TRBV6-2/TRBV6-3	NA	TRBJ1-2	CASSYSTMDMPNYGYTF
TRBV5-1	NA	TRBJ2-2	CASSFTVNTGELFF
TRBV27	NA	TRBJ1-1	CASSLIRVGNTEAFF
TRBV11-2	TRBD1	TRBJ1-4	CASSRQGVSRVDEKLFF
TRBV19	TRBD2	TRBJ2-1	CATVAGYNEQFF
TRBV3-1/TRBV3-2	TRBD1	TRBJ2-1	CASSPRQGGGHEQFF
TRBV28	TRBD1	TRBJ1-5	CASSSPTGGDSNQPQHF
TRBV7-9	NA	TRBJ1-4	CASSTRTDQNEKLFF
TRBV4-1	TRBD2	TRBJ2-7	CASSFLAGPSYEQYF
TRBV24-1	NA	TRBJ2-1	CATSDQTGFGNEQFF
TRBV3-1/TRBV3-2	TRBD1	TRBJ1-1	CASSRQGGTEAFF
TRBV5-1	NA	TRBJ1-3	CASSLTGPGSGNTIYF
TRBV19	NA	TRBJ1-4	CASMQRDLNEKLFF
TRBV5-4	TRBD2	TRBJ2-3	CASSYPDLAGEKDTQYF
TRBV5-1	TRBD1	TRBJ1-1	CASSRDRGRVNTEAFF
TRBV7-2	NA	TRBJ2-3	CANVLGATDTQYF
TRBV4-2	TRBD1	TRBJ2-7	CASSQALGQESYEQYF
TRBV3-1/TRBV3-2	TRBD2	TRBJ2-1	CASSHRRLAGPGGEQFF
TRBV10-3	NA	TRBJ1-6	CAISESRVPLGDSPLHF
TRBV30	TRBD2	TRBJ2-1	CAWSGQLAGPSEQFF
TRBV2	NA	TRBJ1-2	CASSEQGIRANYGYTF
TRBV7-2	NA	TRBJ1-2	CASSNRGQSGYGYTF
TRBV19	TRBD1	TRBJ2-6	CARHGTGDPGANVLTF
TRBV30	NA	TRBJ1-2	CAWSHPGGQGDHGGGYTF
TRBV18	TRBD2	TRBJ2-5	CASSSGLRETQYF
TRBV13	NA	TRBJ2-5	CASSLRGAGETQYF
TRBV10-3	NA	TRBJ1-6	CAIRAGTLDNSPLHF
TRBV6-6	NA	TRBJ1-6	CASVMAGVDNSPLHF
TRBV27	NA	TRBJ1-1	CASRTGMNTEAFF
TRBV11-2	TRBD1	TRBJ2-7	CASSPDPDRPYEQYF
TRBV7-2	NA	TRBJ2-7	CASSLAPGPAEQYF
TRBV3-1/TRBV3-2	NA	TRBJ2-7	CASSQGVRGRGYEQYF
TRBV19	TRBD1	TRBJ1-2	CASSIGPGTANYGYTF
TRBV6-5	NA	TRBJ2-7	CASSPDSSVQYF
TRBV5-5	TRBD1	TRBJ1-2	CASTPSPGTGNYGYTF
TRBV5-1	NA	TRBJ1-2	CASSPMNGVGYGYTF
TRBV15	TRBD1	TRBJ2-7	CATSRHQGQAYEQYF
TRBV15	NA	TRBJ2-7	CATSRDRTYEQYF
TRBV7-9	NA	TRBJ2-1	CASSSSSGWSYNEQFF
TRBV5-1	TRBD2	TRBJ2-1	CASSFGFSGIYNEQFF
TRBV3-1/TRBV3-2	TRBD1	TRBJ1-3	CASSQDHGTGRRGGNTIYF
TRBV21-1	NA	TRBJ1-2	CASSKPGGARYGYTF
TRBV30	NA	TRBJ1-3	CAWSLIRGAGNTIYF
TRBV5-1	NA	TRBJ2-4	CASSFLGRGPTRNIQYF